These T cell receptor beta chains were read from a single sample in a study of cytomegalovirus exposure and HLA in healthy donors. Sequenced by immunoSEQ multiplex PCR; TCRdb stores in-frame clones only, minus some. Here the sample spans around 140,000 clones, more than 75% being singletons. Sequences were obtained from PBMCs. These receptors came from a male donor in good health and CMV-seronegative. CDR3s include the opening cysteine and the closing phenylalanine or tryptophan. A D gene is named only where the DNA matches it firmly.

J gene,CDR3 length,V gene,D gene,CDR3 protein
TRBJ1-1,15,TRBV6-1,TRBD1,CASRLGGQRDTEAFF
TRBJ1-5,15,TRBV18,TRBD1,CASSPTGGRDQPRHF
TRBJ1-6,15,TRBV11-1,TRBD1,CASSLARQGYSPLHF
TRBJ2-7,16,TRBV30,TRBD1,CAWSGTGTGGPYEQYF
TRBJ2-3,13,TRBV5-1,-,CASSLASTDTQYF
TRBJ2-7,15,TRBV9,TRBD2,CASSLGLADSYEQYF
TRBJ1-1,16,TRBV30,-,CAWTRGGATMNTEAFF
TRBJ2-7,17,TRBV21-1,-,CASSKLTGTGGVYEQYF
TRBJ1-2,13,TRBV2,TRBD1,CACSAGQGTGYTF
TRBJ2-3,17,TRBV5-1,TRBD2,CASRTGTSGGARDTQYF
TRBJ2-1,14,TRBV7-2,-,CASSLAGIYNEQFF
TRBJ2-2,18,TRBV10-3,-,CAISESLPGGSNTGELFF
TRBJ2-7,13,TRBV11-2,TRBD1,CASSFDRGYEQYF
TRBJ2-7,15,TRBV2,TRBD1,CASSYGQGYTYEQYF
TRBJ1-3,15,TRBV9,-,CASSVAGASGNTIYF
TRBJ1-6,13,TRBV19,TRBD1,CASSMTGDSPLHF
TRBJ2-7,12,TRBV12-5,-,CASGPSGYEQYF
TRBJ2-2,15,TRBV19,TRBD2,CASSMGGVDTGELFF
TRBJ1-4,15,TRBV5-1,TRBD1,CASSSTGVTNEKLFF
TRBJ2-7,12,TRBV30,-,CAWSPGPYEQYF
TRBJ2-7,14,TRBV11-2,-,CASSLVPGSHEQYF
TRBJ1-2,15,TRBV4-2,-,CASSRGLPAGYGYTF
TRBJ2-7,17,TRBV7-2,TRBD1,CASSLAPGQGAAYEQYF
TRBJ1-3,16,TRBV7-2,-,CASSLLGHSSGNTIYF
TRBJ1-2,15,TRBV10-3,TRBD1,CAIRGQGLPNYGYTF
TRBJ1-4,14,TRBV19,-,CASSIVKPGEKLFF
TRBJ1-2,16,TRBV10-2,-,CASSDPTPQGTDGYTF
TRBJ1-1,15,TRBV19,-,CASSTDGVGGTEAFF
TRBJ2-5,13,TRBV11-2,-,CASGALGQETQYF
TRBJ1-5,16,TRBV7-2,-,CASSLWGGGGNQPQHF
TRBJ2-7,16,TRBV7-8,-,CASSSQRTDSSYEQYF
TRBJ1-1,15,TRBV4-3,TRBD1,CASSHKTGLNTEAFF
TRBJ2-2,15,TRBV7-9,-,CASSSLGPNTGELFF
TRBJ2-7,15,TRBV4-3,-,CASSRGTVSSYEQYF
TRBJ2-6,17,TRBV7-6,-,CASSLPYRESGANVLTF
TRBJ2-2,18,TRBV5-4,TRBD2,CASSYGTSGLKNTGELFF
TRBJ1-4,15,TRBV6-1,TRBD1,CASSSRQGRGEKLFF
TRBJ2-2,16,TRBV10-1,TRBD1,CASSEDPGGSFGELFF
TRBJ2-2,16,TRBV6-5,TRBD1,CASSYWTGEGTGELFF
TRBJ1-5,14,TRBV10-2,TRBD1,CASSGEQGNQPQHF
TRBJ2-6,16,TRBV5-6,-,CASSLSLGSGANVLTF